Below, 11 T cell receptor beta chains from the same sample are listed, as sequenced in a study of blood T cell repertoires in COVID-19. Here immunoSEQ multiplex PCR was the method, and the copy in TCRdb shows in-frame clones only, minus some. The sample carries 150,000 to 180,000 clones, around 90% recorded once. Sequenced material: peripheral blood. These receptors were taken from a man aged 45-60 years with acute or convalescent COVID-19.

The chain couples TRBV15 to TRBJ2-7; 12 bases map to TRBD1. CDR3 length equals 16 residues. With 3 bases clipped from V and 1 base from J, the junction kept 4 bases outside the gene matches. Germline lookup yields CDR1 LNHNV and CDR2 YYDKDF (reference sequence). The CDR3 nucleotides are TGTGCCACCAGCAGCGGGACAGGGGGCTGGTCCTACGAGCAGTACGTC. Translation gives CATSSGTGGWSYEQYV.

This chain links TRBV10-2 with TRBJ2-1; possibly TRBD2 for D (5 bases). V was clipped by 7 bases and J by 9 bases, with 13 bases between them. Germline lookup yields CDR1 WSHSY and CDR2 SAAADI. This CDR3 is 12 amino acids long. The CDR3 sequence: CASIGGSAEQFF. CDR3 nucleotide sequence: TGCGCCAGCATCGGCGGGTCGGCTGAGCAGTTCTTC.

This chain connects TRBV5-6 to TRBJ2-5; 10 nucleotides agree with TRBD1. The CDR3 covers 15 residues. Germline assignment: CDR1 SGHDT and CDR2 YYEEEE. Unmatched junction bases numbered 9, after V lost 4 bases and J lost 6 bases. The CDR3 region is CASSRREGQGKTQYF. For the CDR3, the DNA is TGTGCCAGCAGCCGCCGGGAGGGACAGGGGAAGACCCAGTACTTC.

The chain carries TRBV9 and TRBJ1-5, with 7 positions matching TRBD1. Germline V lookup: CDR1 SGDLS, CDR2 YYNGEE. CDR3 length equals 15 residues. After removal of 3 bases from V and 5 bases from J, the junction contained 8 bases not matched to a gene. Written as DNA, the CDR3 is TGTGCCAGCAGCGCCTACAGGGGTGGGGATCAGCCCCAGCATTTT. Its translation: CASSAYRGGDQPQHF.

The chain uses TRBV14 and TRBJ2-7; TRBD2 agrees at 7 bases. Germline V gene sequence: CDR1 SGHDN, CDR2 FVKESK. This CDR3 comprises 13 residues. The V and J ends lost 4 bases and 3 bases, in that order; junction bases with no gene match: 3. The CDR3 DNA reads TGTGCCAGCAGCCTTGGACTAGTCTACGAGCAGTACTTC. Encoded protein: CASSLGLVYEQYF.

On this clone itself: The sample holds other DNA sequences that translate to the same CDR3. This chain links TRBV2 with TRBJ2-1; no clear D. Germline values: CDR1 SNHLY, CDR2 FYNNEI. The CDR3 is 13 residues long. Deletions cut 4 bases from V and 0 bases from J, with 4 bases between. CDR3 residues: CASSASSYNEQFF. The CDR3 DNA sequence: TGTGCCAGCAGTGCCAGCTCCTACAATGAGCAGTTCTTC. Together with reference TRBV2 and TRBJ2-1, the CDR3 gives the full variable domain: EPEVTQTPSHQVTQMGQEVILRCVPISNHLYFYWYRQILGQKVEFLVSFYNNEISEKSEIFDDQFSVERPDGSNFTLKIRSTKLEDSAMYFCASSASSYNEQFFGPGTRLTVL.

The V gene is TRBV5-8, the J gene TRBJ1-6, with no clear D. V lost 1 base and J 10 bases, leaving 9 bases between the germline ends. The CDR3 loop spans 13 amino acids. CDR1 and CDR2 from the germline V gene are SGHTS and YDEGEE. The CDR3 loop reads CASSLNVRSPLHF. As DNA, the CDR3 is TGTGCCAGCAGCTTGAACGTCCGGTCACCCCTCCACTTT.

The V and J genes are TRBV5-1 and TRBJ2-7, with 11 bases matching TRBD1. Trimming removed 1 base from V and 3 bases from J; junction bases left unmatched: 3. Germline CDR1 reads SGHRS; CDR2 reads YFSETQ. The CDR3 is 15 amino acids. This CDR3 is CASSLHGTGGYEQYF. The CDR3 DNA reads as TGCGCCAGCAGCTTGCATGGGACAGGGGGCTACGAGCAGTACTTC.

This clone was counted a single time. The CDR3 DNA reads as TGTGCCAGCAGTTCGAGGGGGACAGGGGGCGCGTCCGAGCAGTACGTC. It is translated as CASSSRGTGGASEQYV. The chain employs TRBV27 and TRBJ2-7; TRBD1 aligns across 12 bases. CDR3 length equals 16 residues. V lost 4 bases to trimming and J lost 6 bases; unmatched junction nucleotides: 10. Germline assignment: CDR1 MNHEY and CDR2 SMNVEV (reference sequence).

This chain links TRBV10-3 with TRBJ1-1; D is perhaps TRBD1 (6 bases). Looked up from germline, CDR1 is ENHRY and CDR2 is SYGVKD. Trimming shortened V by 1 base and J by 4 bases, and 16 bases separated the two germline ends. The CDR3 spans 16 residues. The CDR3 DNA reads TGTGCCATCAGTGAGTTTTCAGGACAGAAGGTCACTGAAGCTTTCTTT. Translation gives CAISEFSGQKVTEAFF.

The chain carries TRBV6-6 and TRBJ1-5, with D maybe TRBD1 (6 bases). The CDR3 extends over 14 amino acids. Germline loops: CDR1 MNHNY, CDR2 SVGAGI (reference sequence). Trimming took 4 bases from V and 4 from J, leaving 11 bases between them. In nucleotides, the CDR3 is TGTGCCAGCAGTTTCGGACAGATTAATCAGCCCCAGCATTTT. This encodes CASSFGQINQPQHF.